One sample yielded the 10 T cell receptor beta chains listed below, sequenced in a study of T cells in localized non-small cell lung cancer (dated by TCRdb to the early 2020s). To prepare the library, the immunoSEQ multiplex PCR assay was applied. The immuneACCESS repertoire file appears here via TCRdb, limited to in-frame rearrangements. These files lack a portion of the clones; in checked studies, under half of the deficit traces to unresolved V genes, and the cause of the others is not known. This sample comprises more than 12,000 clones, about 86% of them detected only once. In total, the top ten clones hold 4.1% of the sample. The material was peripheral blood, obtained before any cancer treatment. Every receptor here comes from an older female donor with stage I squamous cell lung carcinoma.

CDR3 sequence: CASSPDRAYEQYF. The DNA of the CDR3 is TGTGCCAGCAGCCCCGACAGGGCCTACGAGCAGTACTTC. This chain joins TRBV6-5 and TRBJ2-7, with 7 bases matching TRBD1. Per germline, CDR1 MNHEY and CDR2 SVGAGI. V trimming: 6 bases; J trimming: 2 bases; junction bases outside the gene matches: 4. The CDR3 sequence is 13 residues long.

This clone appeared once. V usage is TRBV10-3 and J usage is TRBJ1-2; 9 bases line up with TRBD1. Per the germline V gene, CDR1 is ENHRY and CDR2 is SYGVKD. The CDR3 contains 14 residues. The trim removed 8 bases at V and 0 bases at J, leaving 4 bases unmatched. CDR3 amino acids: CAIGDRASNYGYTF. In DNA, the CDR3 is TGTGCCATCGGGGACAGGGCCTCTAACTATGGCTACACCTTC.

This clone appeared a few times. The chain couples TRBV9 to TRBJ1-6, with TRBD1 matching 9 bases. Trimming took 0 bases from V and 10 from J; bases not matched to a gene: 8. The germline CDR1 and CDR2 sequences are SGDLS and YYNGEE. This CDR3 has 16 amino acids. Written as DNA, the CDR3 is TGTGCCAGCAGCGTAGCCACAGGGGGCCGAGGGTCACCCCTCCACTTT. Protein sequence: CASSVATGGRGSPLHF.

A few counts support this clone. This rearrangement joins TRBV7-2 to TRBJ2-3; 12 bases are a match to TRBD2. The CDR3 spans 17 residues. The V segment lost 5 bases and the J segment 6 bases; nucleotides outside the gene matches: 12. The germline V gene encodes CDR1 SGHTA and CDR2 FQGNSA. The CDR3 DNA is TGTGCCAGCAGCCCTAGACTAGCGGGGGCCCCCCCGGATACGCAGTATTTT. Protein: CASSPRLAGAPPDTQYF.

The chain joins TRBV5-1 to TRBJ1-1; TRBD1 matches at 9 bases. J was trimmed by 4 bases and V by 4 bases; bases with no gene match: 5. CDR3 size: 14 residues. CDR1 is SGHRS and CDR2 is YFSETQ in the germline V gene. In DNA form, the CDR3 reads TGCGCCAGCAGCCCCGGGACAGGGAGCACTGAAGCTTTCTTT. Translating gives CASSPGTGSTEAFF.

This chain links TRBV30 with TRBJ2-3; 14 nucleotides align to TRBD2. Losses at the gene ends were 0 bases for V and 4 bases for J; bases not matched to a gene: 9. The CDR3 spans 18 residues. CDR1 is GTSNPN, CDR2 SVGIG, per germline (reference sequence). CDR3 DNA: TGTGCCTGGAGTGTGTCTAGACTAGCGGGGGGGAGGTCAGATACGCAGTATTTT. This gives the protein CAWSVSRLAGGRSDTQYF.

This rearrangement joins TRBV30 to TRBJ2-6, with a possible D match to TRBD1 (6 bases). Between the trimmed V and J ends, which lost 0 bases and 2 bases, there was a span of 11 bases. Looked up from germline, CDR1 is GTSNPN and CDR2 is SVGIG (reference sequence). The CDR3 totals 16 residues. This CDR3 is CAWSVQAGAGANVLTF. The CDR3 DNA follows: TGTGCCTGGAGTGTACAAGCAGGGGCTGGGGCCAACGTCCTGACTTTC.

CDR3 in amino acids: CASSSSGGARDTQYF. CDR3 sequence (DNA): TGTGCCAGCAGTTCTAGCGGGGGGGCCCGAGATACGCAGTATTTT. The genes are TRBV7-2 and TRBJ2-3; 12 nucleotides agree with TRBD2. The CDR3 sequence is 15 residues long. V gave up 6 bases and J gave up 5 bases; unmatched junction bases: 6. Looked up from germline, CDR1 is SGHTA and CDR2 is FQGNSA.

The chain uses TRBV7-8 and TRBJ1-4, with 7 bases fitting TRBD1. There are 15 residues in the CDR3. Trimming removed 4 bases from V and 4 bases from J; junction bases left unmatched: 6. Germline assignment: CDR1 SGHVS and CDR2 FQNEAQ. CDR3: CASSSRTGFNEKLFF. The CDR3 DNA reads TGTGCCAGCAGCTCACGGACAGGCTTTAATGAAAAACTGTTTTTT.

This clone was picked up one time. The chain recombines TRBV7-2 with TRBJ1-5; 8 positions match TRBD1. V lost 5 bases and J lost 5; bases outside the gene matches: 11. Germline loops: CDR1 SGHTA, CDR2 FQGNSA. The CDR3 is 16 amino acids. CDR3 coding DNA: TGTGCCAGCAGCCGTTTTGGGACAGGTGAAGATCAGCCCCAGCATTTT. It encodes CASSRFGTGEDQPQHF.